The following is a TCR beta chain sequence with its context. The table came from immunoSEQ multiplex PCR; TCRdb's copy has only in-frame clones and leaves some out. The table lists 140,000 to 150,000 clones, roughly 89% of them singletons. This sample is part of a study of control samples from healthy donors and cancer patients. The CDR3 extends over 15 amino acids. Germline values: CDR1 SGHDN, CDR2 FVKESK. Between the trimmed V and J ends, which lost 0 bases and 7 bases, there was a span of 15 bases. The sequenced sample consisted of blood. The chain combines TRBV14 with TRBJ1-2; D is undetermined. The sequence was obtained from a man aged 25 to 40 in good health. CDR3 coding DNA: TGTGCCAGCAGCCAAGATCGGACTCGTGTTACTGGCTACACCTTC. Translation: CASSQDRTRVTGYTF. Based on the CDR3 plus reference TRBV14 and TRBJ1-2, the full variable domain is EAGVTQFPSHSVIEKGQTVTLRCDPISGHDNLYWYRRVMGKEIKFLLHFVKESKQDESGMPNNRFLAERTGGTYSTLKVQPAELEDSGVYFCASSQDRTRVTGYTFGSGTRLTVV.